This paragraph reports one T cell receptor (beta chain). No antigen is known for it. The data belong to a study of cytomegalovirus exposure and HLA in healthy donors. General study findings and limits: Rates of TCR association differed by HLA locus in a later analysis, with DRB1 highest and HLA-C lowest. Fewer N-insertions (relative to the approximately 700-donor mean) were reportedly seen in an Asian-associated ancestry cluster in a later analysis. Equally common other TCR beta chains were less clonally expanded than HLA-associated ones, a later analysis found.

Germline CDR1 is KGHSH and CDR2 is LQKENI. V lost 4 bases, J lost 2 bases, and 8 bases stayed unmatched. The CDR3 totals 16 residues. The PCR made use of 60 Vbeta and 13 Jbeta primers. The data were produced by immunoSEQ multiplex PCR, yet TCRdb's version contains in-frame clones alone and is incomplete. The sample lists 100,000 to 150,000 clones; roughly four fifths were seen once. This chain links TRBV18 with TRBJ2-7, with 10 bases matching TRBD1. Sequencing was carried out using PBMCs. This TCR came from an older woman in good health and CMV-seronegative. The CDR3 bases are TGTGCCAGCTCACTAACTCCGGGACAGGGGACCTACGAGCAGTACTTC. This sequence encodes CASSLTPGQGTYEQYF.